This is a list of T cell receptor beta chains from one sample in a study of cytotoxic CD8 clonotypes in ibrutinib-treated CLL. TCRdb's copy holds only in-frame clones and misses some; the assay was immunoSEQ multiplex PCR. This sample has 190,000 or so clones, with about two thirds found just once. The source was PBMCs, collected after 24 months of ibrutinib treatment. The receptors were sampled from a human donor with chronic lymphocytic leukemia. CDR3s leave out the opening cysteine and the closing phenylalanine or tryptophan. D genes are given only for firm matches.

cdr3_aa: ASSIGTGVNIYNEQF; v_call: TRBV19; j_call: TRBJ2-1; d_call: TRBD1
cdr3_aa: ASSPRSAGNYNEQF; v_call: TRBV18; j_call: TRBJ2-1; d_call: -
cdr3_aa: ASSQFFGEGNTIY; v_call: TRBV5-4; j_call: TRBJ1-3; d_call: -
cdr3_aa: ASSPSVVAGGDEQY; v_call: TRBV5-4; j_call: TRBJ2-7; d_call: TRBD2
cdr3_aa: ASSLAGTSAEQY; v_call: TRBV4-3; j_call: TRBJ2-7; d_call: TRBD2
cdr3_aa: ASSLGGVTDTQY; v_call: TRBV27; j_call: TRBJ2-3; d_call: TRBD2
cdr3_aa: ASSKRATNTGELF; v_call: TRBV21-1; j_call: TRBJ2-2; d_call: -
cdr3_aa: ASSLGVNTGELF; v_call: TRBV5-1; j_call: TRBJ2-2; d_call: -
cdr3_aa: ASSHILTDSYEQY; v_call: TRBV6-5; j_call: TRBJ2-7; d_call: -
cdr3_aa: ASSSPGIGGNEQF; v_call: TRBV19; j_call: TRBJ2-1; d_call: -
cdr3_aa: ASSPSGSAEQY; v_call: TRBV14; j_call: TRBJ2-7; d_call: TRBD2
cdr3_aa: ASSRGTYTDTQY; v_call: TRBV6-6; j_call: TRBJ2-3; d_call: TRBD1
cdr3_aa: ASSSLRGTYEQY; v_call: TRBV11-2; j_call: TRBJ2-7; d_call: -
cdr3_aa: ASSLISSETQY; v_call: TRBV7-3; j_call: TRBJ2-5; d_call: -
cdr3_aa: ASRTGSYEQY; v_call: TRBV28; j_call: TRBJ2-7; d_call: TRBD1
cdr3_aa: ASSFGLAGQF; v_call: TRBV11-2; j_call: TRBJ2-1; d_call: TRBD2
cdr3_aa: ASSRDTDTQY; v_call: TRBV18; j_call: TRBJ2-3; d_call: -
cdr3_aa: ASSGSNGELF; v_call: TRBV11-3; j_call: TRBJ2-2; d_call: -
cdr3_aa: ASSPHWKNEQF; v_call: TRBV28; j_call: TRBJ2-1; d_call: -
cdr3_aa: ATQGNEQF; v_call: TRBV2; j_call: TRBJ2-1; d_call: TRBD1
cdr3_aa: ASSQRAGVEQY; v_call: TRBV4-3; j_call: TRBJ2-7; d_call: -
cdr3_aa: ASGLENIYEQF; v_call: TRBV12-5; j_call: TRBJ2-1; d_call: -
cdr3_aa: ASSLLAGVGNEQF; v_call: TRBV7-3; j_call: TRBJ2-1; d_call: TRBD2
cdr3_aa: ASSEPGRDHNEQF; v_call: TRBV10-2; j_call: TRBJ2-1; d_call: -
cdr3_aa: ASSEGGWGTEAF; v_call: TRBV25-1; j_call: TRBJ1-1; d_call: -
cdr3_aa: ASVRARDTEAF; v_call: TRBV6-5; j_call: TRBJ1-1; d_call: -
cdr3_aa: ASSSRSGGYEQY; v_call: TRBV18; j_call: TRBJ2-7; d_call: -
cdr3_aa: AWSLQGRDSNQPQH; v_call: TRBV30; j_call: TRBJ1-5; d_call: -
cdr3_aa: ASRITGTGDRYEQY; v_call: TRBV2; j_call: TRBJ2-7; d_call: TRBD1
cdr3_aa: SAALDGELF; v_call: TRBV29-1; j_call: TRBJ2-2; d_call: -
cdr3_aa: ASSLWATGQPREYEQY; v_call: TRBV4-3; j_call: TRBJ2-7; d_call: -
cdr3_aa: ASTSGDTQY; v_call: TRBV6-5; j_call: TRBJ2-3; d_call: -
cdr3_aa: SVDPPEETQY; v_call: TRBV29-1; j_call: TRBJ2-5; d_call: -
cdr3_aa: ASSQDPYRGRPSYEQY; v_call: TRBV4-2; j_call: TRBJ2-7; d_call: -
cdr3_aa: ASKSRTLNTEAF; v_call: TRBV28; j_call: TRBJ1-1; d_call: -
cdr3_aa: ASSLALGARAEAF; v_call: TRBV5-1; j_call: TRBJ1-1; d_call: -
cdr3_aa: ASSPTGPNQPQH; v_call: TRBV7-6; j_call: TRBJ1-5; d_call: -
cdr3_aa: ASSPPITGERAGSGNEQF; v_call: TRBV18; j_call: TRBJ2-1; d_call: -
cdr3_aa: ASSRVGNQPQH; v_call: TRBV19; j_call: TRBJ1-5; d_call: -
cdr3_aa: ASSPAGRGYEQY; v_call: TRBV19; j_call: TRBJ2-7; d_call: -
cdr3_aa: ASSLGPNTEAF; v_call: TRBV11-2; j_call: TRBJ1-1; d_call: -